These T cell receptor beta chains were read from a single sample in a study of T cells in Graves' hyperthyroidism and ophthalmopathy. TCRdb processed the multiplex PCR reads anew with MiXCR; each CDR3 protein has one entry. Among approximately 600,000 distinct CDR3 sequences, 11% to 15% were seen once, and the ten largest hold 7.1%. Sample: blood. The receptor source for this set is a woman younger than 30 with Graves' ophthalmopathy. The CDR3 runs from the conserved cysteine through the conserved F or W. Size is stated for part of the rows, as once, few or many counts, or as a class when the clone is expanded.

v_call: TRBV27
clone_size: many
cdr3_aa: CASRGGGNTIYF

v_call: TRBV20-1
clone_size: many
cdr3_aa: CSARKFVGGTAGGDEQFF

v_call: TRBV3-1
clone_size: many
cdr3_aa: CASSQETGNTEAFF

v_call: TRBV3-1
clone_size: many
cdr3_aa: CASSQTQSGPVRYTF

v_call: TRBV4-3
clone_size: few
cdr3_aa: CASSQDAGTSIPSVSFF

v_call: TRBV30
clone_size: -
cdr3_aa: CAWSAPGLAGVVGTDTQYF

v_call: TRBV11-2
clone_size: -
cdr3_aa: CASGLAGTGHSYEQYF

v_call: TRBV28
clone_size: many
cdr3_aa: CASSSPTGNEQFF

v_call: TRBV4-2
clone_size: few
cdr3_aa: CASGTLMMNTGELFF

v_call: TRBV20-1
clone_size: many
cdr3_aa: CRRASGSNEQFF

v_call: TRBV28
clone_size: many
cdr3_aa: CASSPLAGASYNEQFF

v_call: TRBV7-3
clone_size: many
cdr3_aa: CASSLTFRTSGSWKETQYF

v_call: TRBV20-1
clone_size: many
cdr3_aa: CSAREPPQGRSYEQYF

v_call: TRBV2
clone_size: many
cdr3_aa: CASSPIAGGTGELFF

v_call: TRBV5-1
clone_size: -
cdr3_aa: CATATSGRWETQYF

v_call: TRBV27
clone_size: many
cdr3_aa: CASSLYSGTYNEQFF

v_call: TRBV7-9
clone_size: -
cdr3_aa: CASSFNSLMSGNTIYF

v_call: TRBV5-6
clone_size: few
cdr3_aa: CASSLRAGSVQFF

v_call: TRBV2
clone_size: many
cdr3_aa: CASKGQGPQVRQYF

v_call: TRBV7-9
clone_size: -
cdr3_aa: CASSPRLSYNEQLF

v_call: TRBV6-5
clone_size: many
cdr3_aa: CASSYKWDNYEQYF

v_call: TRBV24-1
clone_size: many
cdr3_aa: CATSDRTSGPFNEQFF

v_call: TRBV2
clone_size: many
cdr3_aa: CASSPRSMMWATREGANVLTF

v_call: TRBV19
clone_size: many
cdr3_aa: CASSQLRGQGARGHQPQHF

v_call: TRBV4-3
clone_size: -
cdr3_aa: CASSQDVTNFGRNEQFF

v_call: TRBV7-9
clone_size: -
cdr3_aa: CASSLRGRTIGQFF

v_call: TRBV20-1
clone_size: -
cdr3_aa: CSASQDYSYEQYF

v_call: TRBV24-1
clone_size: many
cdr3_aa: CATRAGGTSYNEQFF

v_call: TRBV4-1
clone_size: few
cdr3_aa: CASSQDIVLTGNTGELFF

v_call: TRBV19
clone_size: many
cdr3_aa: CASSRTSGRADEQYF

v_call: TRBV15
clone_size: -
cdr3_aa: CATSSGSLGGETQYF

v_call: TRBV11-1
clone_size: many
cdr3_aa: CASSLAPLKGPYLYNEQFF

v_call: TRBV18
clone_size: many
cdr3_aa: CASSSREVSGEKLFF

v_call: TRBV11-3
clone_size: many
cdr3_aa: CASSGSGRSEQFF

v_call: TRBV20-1
clone_size: few
cdr3_aa: CSAPSGRAGVGQFF

v_call: TRBV14
clone_size: few
cdr3_aa: CASSQVGTANTGELFF

v_call: TRBV4-3
clone_size: -
cdr3_aa: CASSLGNKNSPLHF

v_call: TRBV27
clone_size: many
cdr3_aa: CASSLSRTGKETQYF

v_call: TRBV18
clone_size: -
cdr3_aa: CASSPSEGSSYEQYF

v_call: TRBV7-9
clone_size: many
cdr3_aa: CASSSPLRGQGLLPQETQYF

v_call: TRBV27
clone_size: many
cdr3_aa: CASKKLSGTSGSGEQYF